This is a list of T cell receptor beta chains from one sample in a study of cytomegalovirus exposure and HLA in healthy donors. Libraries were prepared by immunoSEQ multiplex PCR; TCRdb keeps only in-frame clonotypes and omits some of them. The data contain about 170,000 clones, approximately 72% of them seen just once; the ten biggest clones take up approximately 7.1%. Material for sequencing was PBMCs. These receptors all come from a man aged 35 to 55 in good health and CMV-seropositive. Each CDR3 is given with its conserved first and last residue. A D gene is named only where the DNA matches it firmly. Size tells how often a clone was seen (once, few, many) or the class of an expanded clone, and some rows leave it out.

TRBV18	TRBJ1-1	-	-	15	TGTGCCAGCTCACCAGTGACAGAGATGAACACTGAAGCTTTCTTT	CASSPVTEMNTEAFF
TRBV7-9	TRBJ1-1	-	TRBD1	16	TGTGCCAGCAGTACCGGGACAGGGGCGTTCAACACTGAAGCTTTCTTT	CASSTGTGAFNTEAFF
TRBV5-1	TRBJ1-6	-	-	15	TGCGCCAGCAGCTTGGAGGGAGTTCATAATTCACCCCTCCACTTT	CASSLEGVHNSPLHF
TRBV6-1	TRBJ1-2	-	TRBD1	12	TGTGCCAGCAGTCAAGGACAGGGGGCCTCCCTCTTC	CASSQGQGASLF
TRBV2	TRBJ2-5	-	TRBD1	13	TGTGCCAGCAGTCCGCAGGGGGAAGAGACCCAGTACTTC	CASSPQGEETQYF
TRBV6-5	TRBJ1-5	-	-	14	TGTGCCAGCAGCCCCCTTGGGGCTAGGCAGCCCCAGCATTTT	CASSPLGARQPQHF
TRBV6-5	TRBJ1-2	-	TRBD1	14	TGTGCCAGCAGCCCGGACAGGTCTAACTATGGCTACACCTTC	CASSPDRSNYGYTF
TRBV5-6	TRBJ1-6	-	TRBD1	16	TGTGCCAGCAGCTCTACCTCGACAGGGAATCATTCACCCCTCCACTTT	CASSSTSTGNHSPLHF
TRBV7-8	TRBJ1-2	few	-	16	TGTGCCAGCAGCTCCAGAGGAACAGGGTTAGACTATGGCTACACCTTC	CASSSRGTGLDYGYTF
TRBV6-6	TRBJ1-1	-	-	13	TGTGCCAGCAGTTACGGCACAAACACTGAAGCTTTCTTT	CASSYGTNTEAFF
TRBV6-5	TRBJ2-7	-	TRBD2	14	TGTGCCAGCAGCTTAGCGGGGGAAGCCTACGAGCAGTACTTC	CASSLAGEAYEQYF
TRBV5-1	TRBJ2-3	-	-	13	TGCGCCAGCAGCTTGGGGGGCCTAGATACGCAGTATTTT	CASSLGGLDTQYF
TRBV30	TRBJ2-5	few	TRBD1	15	TGTGCCTGGAGTCGGGGACAGGGAATAGGGGAGACCCAGTACTTC	CAWSRGQGIGETQYF
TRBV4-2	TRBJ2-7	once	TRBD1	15	TGTGCCAGCAGCCCCCCCGGGGGACAGGCCTACGAGCAGTACTTC	CASSPPGGQAYEQYF
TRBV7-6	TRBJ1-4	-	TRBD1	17	TGTGCCAGCAGCCCGTGGGGACAGGGGGCCTTTAATGAAAAACTGTTTTTT	CASSPWGQGAFNEKLFF
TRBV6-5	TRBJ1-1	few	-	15	TGTGCCAGCAGTTACGCCCTCGGGTTGAACACTGAAGCTTTCTTT	CASSYALGLNTEAFF
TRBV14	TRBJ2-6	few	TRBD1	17	TGTGCCAGCAGCCAAGTCCAGGGGGTTTCTGGGGCCAACGTCCTGACTTTC	CASSQVQGVSGANVLTF
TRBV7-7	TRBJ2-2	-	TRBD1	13	TGTGCTAGCAGGACAGGGGGAGGCGGGGAGCTGTTTTTT	CASRTGGGGELFF
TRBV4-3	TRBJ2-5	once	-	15	TGCGCCAGCAGCCAAGAGGGCAGGGCCCAAGAGACCCAGTACTTC	CASSQEGRAQETQYF
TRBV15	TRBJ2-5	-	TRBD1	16	TGTGCCACCAGCAGAGCGGTAGGGGGCGGCGTGGGGACCCAGTACTTC	CATSRAVGGGVGTQYF
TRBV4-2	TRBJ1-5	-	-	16	TGTGCCAGCAGCCAAGGGTCCCTCGTACTAAATCAGCCCCAGCATTTT	CASSQGSLVLNQPQHF
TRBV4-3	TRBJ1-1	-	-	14	TGCGCCAGCAGCCAAGTTCCCCAGGGGACTGAAGCTTTCTTT	CASSQVPQGTEAFF
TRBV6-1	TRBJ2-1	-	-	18	TGTGCCAGCAGTGCCCCCCTAAGGGGGGGAAGCTCCTACAATGAGCAGTTCTTC	CASSAPLRGGSSYNEQFF
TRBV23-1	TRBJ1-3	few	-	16	TGCGCCAGCAGTCCGACCCCGGGACACTCTGGAAACACCATATATTTT	CASSPTPGHSGNTIYF
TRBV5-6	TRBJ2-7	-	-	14	TGTGCCAGCAGCTACCGGGACATAAGCTACGAGCAGTACTTC	CASSYRDISYEQYF
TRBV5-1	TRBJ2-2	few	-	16	TGCGCCAGCAGCCCCCGGGAACAGGGGAACACCGGGGAGCTGTTTTTT	CASSPREQGNTGELFF
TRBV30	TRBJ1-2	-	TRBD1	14	TGTGCCTGGAGGGACAGGGGGCATCTCTATGGCTACACCTTC	CAWRDRGHLYGYTF
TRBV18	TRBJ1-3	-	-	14	TGTGCCAGCTCGTCCACCAGCTCTGGAAACACCATATATTTT	CASSSTSSGNTIYF
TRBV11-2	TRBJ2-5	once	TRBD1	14	TGTGCCAGCAGCGGGCGACAGGGGGTAGAGACCCAGTACTTC	CASSGRQGVETQYF
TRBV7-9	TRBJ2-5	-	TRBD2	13	TGTGCCAGCAGCCAGGGACTAGCGGAGACCCAGTACTTC	CASSQGLAETQYF
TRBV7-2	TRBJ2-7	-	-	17	TGTGCCAGCAGCTTAGGGGGCTCGCCCGACCGCTCCTACGAGCAGTACTTC	CASSLGGSPDRSYEQYF
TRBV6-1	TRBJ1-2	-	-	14	TGTGCCAGCAGTGAGCGGGGCAGGGCGGGTGGCTACACCTTC	CASSERGRAGGYTF
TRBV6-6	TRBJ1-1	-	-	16	TGTGCCAGCAGTTCCCTCCCACAGGGCGGTTTCACTGAAGCTTTCTTT	CASSSLPQGGFTEAFF
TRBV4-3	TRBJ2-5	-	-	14	TGCGCCAGCAGCCAAGAGGTTCTACAAGAGACCCAGTACTTC	CASSQEVLQETQYF